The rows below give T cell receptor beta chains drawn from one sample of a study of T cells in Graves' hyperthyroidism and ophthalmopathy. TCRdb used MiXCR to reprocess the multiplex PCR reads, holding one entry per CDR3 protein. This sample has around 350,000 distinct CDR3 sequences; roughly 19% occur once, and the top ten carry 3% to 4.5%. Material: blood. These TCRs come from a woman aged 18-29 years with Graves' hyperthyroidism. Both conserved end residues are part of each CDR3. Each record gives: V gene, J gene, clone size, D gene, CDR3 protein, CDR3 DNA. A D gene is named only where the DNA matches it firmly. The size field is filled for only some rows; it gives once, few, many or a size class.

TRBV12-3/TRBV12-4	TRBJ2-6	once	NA	CASSLPSGANVLTF	TGTGCCAGCAGTTTGCCCTCTGGGGCCAACGTCCTGACTTTC
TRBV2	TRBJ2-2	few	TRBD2	CASRSLRGENTGELFF	TGTGCCAGCAGAAGTCTGCGGGGGGAGAACACCGGGGAGCTGTTTTTT
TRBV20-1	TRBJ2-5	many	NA	CSADQETQYF	TGCAGTGCCGATCAAGAGACCCAGTACTTC
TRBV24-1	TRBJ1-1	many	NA	CATSAVGDTEAFF	TGTGCCACCAGTGCCGTGGGGGACACTGAAGCTTTCTTT
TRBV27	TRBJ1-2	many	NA	CASSFYRDYGYTF	TGTGCCAGCAGTTTCTACAGGGACTATGGCTACACCTTC
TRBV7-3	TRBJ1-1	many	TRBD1	CASSLKGQGRTEAFF	TGTGCCAGCAGCTTAAAGGGACAGGGGCGAACTGAAGCTTTCTTT
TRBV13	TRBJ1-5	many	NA	CASSLRGEGPGQPQHF	TGTGCCAGCAGCTTAAGGGGGGAGGGGCCCGGGCAGCCCCAGCATTTT
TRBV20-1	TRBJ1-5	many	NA	CSARTDSNQPQHF	TGCAGTGCCCGGACAGATAGCAATCAGCCCCAGCATTTT
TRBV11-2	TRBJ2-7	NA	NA	CASSPGSLFEQYF	TGTGCCAGCAGTCCGGGATCCCTCTTCGAGCAGTACTTC
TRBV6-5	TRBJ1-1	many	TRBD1	CASSYDRVGTEAFF	TGTGCCAGCAGTTACGACAGGGTGGGCACTGAAGCTTTCTTT
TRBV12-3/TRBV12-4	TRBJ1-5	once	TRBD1	CASRVGQDNQPNHF	TGTGCCAGCAGAGTGGGACAGGATAATCAGCCCAATCATTTT
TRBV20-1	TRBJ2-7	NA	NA	CSASGPEPYEQYF	TGCAGTGCTTCCGGGCCCGAACCCTACGAGCAGTACTTC
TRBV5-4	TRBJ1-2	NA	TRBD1	CASSPYGTGGRGYTF	TGTGCCAGCAGCCCCTACGGGACAGGGGGGAGAGGCTACACCTTC
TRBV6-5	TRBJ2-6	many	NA	CASLDYSGANVLTF	TGTGCCAGCCTCGATTACTCTGGGGCCAACGTCCTGACTTTC
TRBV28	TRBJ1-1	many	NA	CASSLGGAKAFF	TGTGCCAGCAGTCTCGGGGGGGCGAAAGCTTTCTTT
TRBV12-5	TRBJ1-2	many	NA	CASGPWDIFLDGYTF	TGTGCTAGTGGCCCTTGGGACATATTCCTCGATGGCTACACCTTC
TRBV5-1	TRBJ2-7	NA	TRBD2	CASSLAGGFSYEQYF	TGCGCCAGCAGCTTGGCGGGGGGTTTCTCCTACGAGCAGTACTTC
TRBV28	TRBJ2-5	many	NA	CASSFGVRTLEKTQYF	TGTGCCAGCAGTTTCGGCGTTAGAACCCTCGAGAAGACCCAGTACTTC
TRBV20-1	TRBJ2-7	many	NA	CSARAVGAGEQYF	TGCAGTGCTAGAGCTGTGGGGGCGGGGGAGCAGTACTTC
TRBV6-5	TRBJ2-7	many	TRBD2	CASSNRAGRSYEQYF	TGTGCCAGCAGTAACCGAGCGGGGCGATCCTACGAGCAGTACTTC
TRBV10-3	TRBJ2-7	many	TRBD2	CAISDTTLAGAYEQYF	TGTGCCATCAGTGACACGACGCTAGCGGGGGCCTACGAGCAGTACTTC
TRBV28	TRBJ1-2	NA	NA	CASRTGQINYGYTF	TGTGCCAGCAGGACAGGACAGATTAACTATGGCTACACCTTC
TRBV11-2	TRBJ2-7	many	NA	CASSLDPGFRSYEQYF	TGTGCCAGCAGCTTAGACCCGGGATTCAGATCCTACGAGCAGTACTTC
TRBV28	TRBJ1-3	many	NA	CASRDEFGGLGTGNTIYF	TGTGCCAGCAGGGACGAATTTGGGGGATTGGGGACTGGAAACACCATATATTTT
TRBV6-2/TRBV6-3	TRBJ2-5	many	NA	CASTATVGETQYF	TGTGCCAGCACCGCGACAGTAGGAGAGACCCAGTACTTC
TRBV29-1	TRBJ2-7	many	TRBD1	CSVVDRVYEQYF	TGCAGCGTCGTTGACAGGGTCTACGAGCAGTACTTC
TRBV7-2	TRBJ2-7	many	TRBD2	CASSHLRAGGSYEQYF	TGTGCCAGCAGCCATCTTCGGGCGGGGGGCTCCTACGAGCAGTACTTC
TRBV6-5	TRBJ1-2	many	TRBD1	CASSLRGTDRMDYGYTF	TGTGCCAGCAGTCTACGCGGGACAGACAGAATGGACTATGGCTACACCTTC
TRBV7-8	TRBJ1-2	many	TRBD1	CASSQQTGPGYTF	TGTGCCAGCAGCCAACAGACAGGGCCTGGCTACACCTTC